What follows are 29 T cell receptor beta chains derived from one specimen sequenced in a study of T cell responses to AZD1222 COVID-19 vaccine. Sequencing was performed with immunoSEQ multiplex PCR; in TCRdb, only in-frame clones are kept and a portion is missing. Seen here are over 150,000 clones, less than 95% observed once, and the top ten hold 2.5% to 3%. The source material was peripheral blood, sampled on day 0 of AZD1222 vaccination. These receptors came from an adult in good health.

This chain uses TRBV6-2 or TRBV6-3 with TRBJ1-4; tentatively, D is TRBD1 (6 bases). CDR3 length equals 14 residues. CDR1 and CDR2 (germline): MNHEY, SVGEGT. With 6 bases removed from V and 4 bases from J, the gap between germline ends came to 12 bases. CDR3 loop: CASSRRGLNEKLFF. DNA for the CDR3: TGTGCCAGCAGCCGGCGGGGGCTTAATGAAAAACTGTTTTTT.

V and J are TRBV7-2 and TRBJ1-4, with D perhaps TRBD1 (6 bases). The CDR3 contains 17 residues. From germline, CDR1 is SGHTA and CDR2 FQGNSA. V lost 5 bases, J lost 4 bases, and 20 bases lay in between. CDR3 in DNA: TGTGCCAGCAGCCCCGGGACAAATAGCTTTTATAATGAAAAACTGTTTTTT. This translates into CASSPGTNSFYNEKLFF. Combining the CDR3 with reference TRBV7-2 and TRBJ1-4 gives the whole variable domain GAGVSQSPSNKVTEKGKDVELRCDPISGHTALYWYRQSLGQGLEFLIYFQGNSAPDKSGLPSDRFSAERTGGSVSTLTIQRTQQEDSAVYLCASSPGTNSFYNEKLFFGSGTQLSVL.

Turning to this clone: This specimen includes other DNA sequences encoding the same CDR3. The gene calls are TRBV11-3 and TRBJ2-3, with 7 bases lining up with TRBD2. The germline CDR1 and CDR2 sequences are SGHNT and YENEEA. The J segment lost 2 bases and the V segment lost 5 bases, leaving 4 bases of the junction unmatched. The length of the CDR3 is 14 residues. The CDR3 loop reads CASSPSGSTDTQYF. The CDR3 nucleotides are TGTGCCAGCAGCCCTAGCGGCTCCACAGATACGCAGTATTTT.

V and J are TRBV9 and TRBJ2-1; 11 positions match TRBD2. The CDR3 has 16 residues. V was clipped by 0 bases and J by 5 bases; unmatched bases: 4. Germline V gives CDR1 SGDLS, CDR2 YYNGEE. CDR3 DNA sequence: TGTGCCAGCAGCGTAGCGCCTAGCGGGGGGAACAATGAGCAGTTCTTC. Amino acid sequence: CASSVAPSGGNNEQFF. Based on the CDR3 plus reference TRBV9 and TRBJ2-1, the full variable domain is DSGVTQTPKHLITATGQRVTLRCSPRSGDLSVYWYQQSLDQGLQFLIQYYNGEERAKGNILERFSAQQFPDLHSELNLSSLELGDSALYFCASSVAPSGGNNEQFFGPGTRLTVL.

This sequence joins TRBV12-3 or TRBV12-4 and TRBJ2-5, with D hard to call. Trimming took 6 bases from V and 6 from J, leaving 11 bases between them. This CDR3 spans 12 amino acids. The CDR3 loop is CASSPPLQTQYF. The CDR3 DNA is TGTGCCAGCAGCCCGCCGTTGCAGACCCAGTACTTC.

The CDR3 is CASLPFGPWDTEAFF. The CDR3 DNA follows: TGTGCCAGCCTACCCTTCGGGCCCTGGGACACTGAAGCTTTCTTT. The chain employs TRBV6-5 and TRBJ1-1; D gene ambiguous. Trimming stripped 8 bases from V and 3 bases from J, with 19 bases between. This CDR3 has 15 residues. CDR1 and CDR2 from the germline V gene are MNHEY and SVGAGI.

V is TRBV25-1 and J is TRBJ1-4; TRBD1 agrees at 9 bases. With 4 bases clipped from V and 9 bases from J, the junction kept 9 bases outside the gene matches. This CDR3 is 15 amino acids long. In germline, CDR1 is MGHDK, CDR2 SYGVNS. The CDR3 sequence: CASSGPGQGWQKLFF. Written as DNA, the CDR3 is TGTGCCAGCAGTGGACCGGGACAGGGTTGGCAAAAACTGTTTTTT.

This rearrangement joins TRBV9 to TRBJ1-6, with TRBD1 matching 7 bases. The CDR3 is 14 residues long. Trimming took 2 bases from V and 9 from J; bases not matched to a gene: 5. CDR1 SGDLS and CDR2 YYNGEE come from the germline V gene. CDR3 amino acids: CASSVGTVFSPLHF. CDR3 in DNA: TGTGCCAGCAGCGTCGGGACAGTCTTTTCACCCCTCCACTTT.

This chain connects TRBV6-6 to TRBJ2-7; D is perhaps TRBD1 (6 bases). V was trimmed by 2 bases and J by 9 bases, leaving 14 bases between them. The V gene's germline CDR1 is MNHNY and CDR2 SVGAGI (reference sequence). The CDR3 extends over 13 amino acids. CDR3 nucleotides: TGTGCCAGCAGTTACCAATCGGACAGACCGCAGTACTTC. Translated: CASSYQSDRPQYF.

The rearrangement links TRBV5-1 to TRBJ2-1; 14 positions agree with TRBD2. The CDR3 is 18 residues long. J lost 2 bases, V lost 0 bases, and 4 bases had no gene match. Germline V lookup: CDR1 SGHRS, CDR2 YFSETQ. The CDR3 region is CASSLGLAGGRPYNEQFF. CDR3 DNA: TGCGCCAGCAGCTTGGGACTAGCGGGGGGGCGCCCCTACAATGAGCAGTTCTTC.

This clone is a singleton in its sample. The V call is TRBV19, the J call TRBJ1-4; no definite D call. Germline V gene data show CDR1 as LNHDA and CDR2 as SQIVND (reference sequence). Trimming shortened V by 2 bases and J by 0 bases, and 7 bases separated the two germline ends. The CDR3 is made up of 15 amino acids. CDR3 coding DNA: TGTGCCAGTAGTATACTGGATTCAACTAATGAAAAACTGTTTTTT. This encodes CASSILDSTNEKLFF.

This sequence joins TRBV7-9 and TRBJ1-1; TRBD1 might be the D (5 bases). The CDR3 has 14 residues. The ends were cut back, 2 bases at V and 0 bases at J, with 7 bases in the middle. The germline gives CDR1 SEHNR, CDR2 FQNEAQ (reference sequence). The CDR3 coding sequence is TGTGCCAGCAGCTTAACAGGTTTGAACACTGAAGCTTTCTTT. This gives the protein CASSLTGLNTEAFF.

The CDR3 protein is CASSPMASGTTYREQFF. DNA for the CDR3: TGTGCCAGCAGCCCTATGGCCTCCGGGACTACCTATAGAGAGCAGTTCTTC. The rearrangement links TRBV7-3 to TRBJ2-1; 7 bases line up with TRBD2. The junction had 20 bases not matched to a gene; V was cut back by 5 bases and J by 10 bases. The CDR3 covers 17 residues. The germline CDR1 and CDR2 sequences are SGHTA and FQGTGA.

J is TRBJ1-1 and V is TRBV18; D gene uncertain. The germline CDR1 and CDR2 sequences are KGHSH and LQKENI. The V end lost 0 bases, the J end lost 5 bases, and 7 bases lay between the germline ends. The CDR3 is 13 amino acids. The CDR3 DNA is TGTGCCAGCTCACCACCAGGGAGGACTGAAGCTTTCTTT. It yields the protein CASSPPGRTEAFF. Combining the CDR3 with reference TRBV18 and TRBJ1-1 gives the whole variable domain NAGVMQNPRHLVRRRGQEARLRCSPMKGHSHVYWYRQLPEEGLKFMVYLQKENIIDESGMPKERFSAEFPKEGPSILRIQQVVRGDSAAYFCASSPPGRTEAFFGQGTRLTVV.

The CDR3 nucleotides read TGCGCCAGTTCTGGGACAGGGCAACAAGAGACCCAGTACTTC. This sequence encodes CASSGTGQQETQYF. V and J are TRBV5-1 and TRBJ2-5; the match to TRBD1 covers 9 bases. With 8 bases clipped from V and 2 bases from J, the junction kept 7 bases outside the gene matches. CDR1 and CDR2 from the germline V gene are SGHRS and YFSETQ. This CDR3 contains 14 residues.

The J gene is TRBJ2-3, the V gene TRBV11-3, with 8 bases matching TRBD2. The V gene end was trimmed by 5 bases and the J gene end by 2 bases; junction bases not matched to a gene: 6. This CDR3 comprises 15 residues. CDR1 and CDR2 from the germline V gene are SGHNT and YENEEA. The CDR3 coding sequence is TGTGCCAGCAGCCCCGGGGGGGCCGACACAGATACGCAGTATTTT. Residues: CASSPGGADTDTQYF.

The rearrangement uses TRBV19 and TRBJ2-1; TRBD2 matches at 8 bases. This CDR3 is built from 15 residues. Trimming removed 1 base from V and 9 bases from J; junction bases left unmatched: 8. Germline CDR1 LNHDA, CDR2 SQIVND (reference sequence). The CDR3 DNA reads TGTGCCAGTAGTATAGGGGGACTAGTTAACATTGAGCAGTTCTTC. Translating gives CASSIGGLVNIEQFF.

The V and J genes are TRBV7-8 and TRBJ1-1, with 10 positions matching TRBD1. The CDR3 contains 14 residues. The germline CDR1 and CDR2 sequences are SGHVS and FQNEAQ. V trimming: 5 bases; J trimming: 3 bases; junction bases outside the gene matches: 3. The CDR3 nucleotides are TGTGCCAGCAGCCCAGGACAGGGGGACACTGAAGCTTTCTTT. This encodes CASSPGQGDTEAFF. Full variable domain (rest looked up from reference TRBV7-8 and TRBJ1-1): GAGVSQSPRYKVAKRGQDVALRCDPISGHVSLFWYQQALGQGPEFLTYFQNEAQLDKSGLPSDRFFAERPEGSVSTLKIQRTQQEDSAVYLCASSPGQGDTEAFFGQGTRLTVV.

V usage is TRBV12-3 or TRBV12-4 and J usage is TRBJ2-2; no definite D call. The CDR3 runs 11 residues. The V end was cut by 3 bases, the J end by 8 bases, with 4 bases between. CDR3 sequence: CASSFRGELFF. CDR3 coding DNA: TGTGCCAGCAGTTTCAGGGGGGAGCTGTTTTTT.

The genes are TRBV7-9 and TRBJ1-2; TRBD1 matches 9 bases. The J segment lost 8 bases and the V segment lost 4 bases, leaving 5 bases of the junction unmatched. The CDR3 sequence is 13 residues long. Germline V CDR1 and CDR2: SEHNR, FQNEAQ (reference sequence). This chain's CDR3 is CASSSGQGAGYTF. The CDR3 DNA reads as TGTGCCAGCAGCTCGGGACAGGGTGCGGGCTACACCTTC.

The V and J genes are TRBV6-5 and TRBJ2-7; D uncertain. Per the germline V gene, CDR1 is MNHEY and CDR2 is SVGAGI. V lost 10 bases, J lost 2 bases, and 9 bases lay in between. The CDR3 totals 11 residues. The CDR3, as DNA: TGTGCCACACCGGACCCCTACGAGCAGTACTTC. Translated, it gives CATPDPYEQYF.

The chain combines TRBV11-2 with TRBJ1-2; D is ambiguous. In germline, CDR1 is SGHAT, CDR2 FQNNGV. V was shortened by 0 bases and J by 7 bases, with 30 bases between the two germline ends. This CDR3 is 20 amino acids long. CDR3 DNA sequence: TGTGCCAGCAGCTTAGATCTCGAGACACTTTCCCAAGTCCCCCTAGCTGGCTACACCTTC. The encoded protein is CASSLDLETLSQVPLAGYTF.

The chain carries TRBV27 and TRBJ2-1; D unclear. Germline V lookup: CDR1 MNHEY, CDR2 SMNVEV (reference sequence). V was clipped by 0 bases and J by 12 bases, with 18 bases between them. The length of the CDR3 is 15 residues. The CDR3 DNA is TGTGCCAGCAGTTTATCTCGGTCCCGCCCGGCCGGGCAGTTCTTC. Amino acid sequence: CASSLSRSRPAGQFF.

V gene TRBV5-4 combines with J gene TRBJ2-3; D assignment may be TRBD1 or TRBD2 (5 bases each). V was shortened by 1 base and J by 1 base, with 10 bases between the two germline ends. Germline V lookup: CDR1 SGHNT, CDR2 YYREEE (reference sequence). The CDR3 is 15 amino acids. The CDR3 nucleotides are TGTGCCAGCAGCTTGCCCCAGGGAGGCACAGATACGCAGTATTTT. Amino acids: CASSLPQGGTDTQYF.

The chain is built from TRBV2 and TRBJ2-7; the match to TRBD2 covers 10 bases. CDR3 length: 14 amino acids. In germline, CDR1 is SNHLY, CDR2 FYNNEI. V was pared by 5 bases and J by 6 bases, with 7 bases of the junction left unmatched. CDR3 protein: CASSPSTSGPEQYF. DNA of the CDR3: TGTGCCAGCAGTCCATCGACTAGCGGGCCCGAGCAGTACTTC.

The chain uses TRBV11-1 and TRBJ2-7; D may be TRBD1 (6 bases). The CDR3 runs 15 residues. Germline CDR1 is SGHAT and CDR2 is FQDESV (reference sequence). V was cut by 0 bases and J by 3 bases, with 12 bases left in between. CDR3 region: CASSLAKRQVYEQYF. The CDR3, as DNA: TGTGCCAGCAGCTTAGCCAAGCGACAGGTCTACGAGCAGTACTTC.

This sequence joins TRBV6-4 and TRBJ1-1; no clear D gene. This CDR3 comprises 13 residues. Trimming stripped 3 bases from V and 0 bases from J, with 5 bases between. Germline-derived CDR1 and CDR2 are MRHNA and SNTAGT. The CDR3 DNA sequence: TGTGCCAGCAGTGAGTGGGTGAACACTGAAGCTTTCTTT. Protein sequence: CASSEWVNTEAFF.

The V gene is TRBV7-9, the J gene TRBJ1-2; the D gene is possibly TRBD1 (5 bases). Trimming shortened V by 5 bases and J by 7 bases, and 14 bases separated the two germline ends. Germline V gene data show CDR1 as SEHNR and CDR2 as FQNEAQ (reference sequence). This CDR3 is built from 13 residues. CDR3 sequence reads: CASSKTTGGGYTF. As DNA, the CDR3 is TGTGCCAGCAGCAAAACAACAGGTGGTGGCTACACCTTC.

The rearrangement joins TRBV4-3 to TRBJ1-2; D might be TRBD1 (5 bases). V lost 0 bases and J 4 bases, leaving 12 bases between the germline ends. The CDR3 has 15 residues. Per germline, CDR1 LGHNA and CDR2 YSLEER. The CDR3 bases are TGCGCCAGCAGCCAAGATATCTTGGGGCCCTATGGCTACACCTTC. It is translated as CASSQDILGPYGYTF.